This T cell receptor beta chain was captured by sequencing in a study of cytomegalovirus exposure and HLA in healthy donors. Notes on the study in general: Most TCR sequences were uncommon, yet certain public TCRs appeared in many donors. Earlier findings revealed that most TCR beta V segments proved productive either about 87% or about 30% of the time. Donors belonging to an Asian-associated ancestry cluster reportedly showed fewer N-insertions in productive TCRs than the approximately 690-donor mean, according to what a later analysis found.

The PCR used 60 Vbeta and 13 Jbeta primers. Measured with immunoSEQ multiplex PCR; TCRdb has only the in-frame clones, and not every one. The top ten hold around 0.46% of the sample, which has about 180,000 clones, over 75% seen once. In regard to this clone: The antigen remains unidentified.

The CDR3 has 15 residues. V dropped 1 base and J dropped 8; count of bases not matched to a gene: 3. Germline CDR1 is SEHNR and CDR2 is FQNEAQ (reference sequence). This TCR was sampled from a woman aged 45 to 65 in good health and CMV-seronegative. V is TRBV7-9 and J is TRBJ2-1; 12 bases are shared with TRBD2. The specimen was PBMCs. The CDR3 DNA reads TGTGCCAGCAGCTTAGGACTAGCGGGAGTACATGAGCAGTTCTTC. Amino acids: CASSLGLAGVHEQFF.